Presented here are 3 T cell receptor beta chains from one specimen sequenced in a study of blood T cell repertoires in COVID-19. Sequencing used immunoSEQ multiplex PCR; TCRdb keeps in-frame clones, though not all of them. The sample holds about 220,000 clones; about 85% are singletons and the top ten take 2.9%. The sequenced material came from peripheral blood. Receptors were obtained from a man aged 45-65 years who had recovered from COVID-19.

The chain couples TRBV28 to TRBJ1-2; possible D gene TRBD1, 5 bases. Germline V lookup: CDR1 MDHEN, CDR2 SYDVKM. The CDR3 is 17 amino acids. V was shortened by 2 bases and J by 5 bases, with 21 bases between the two germline ends. The CDR3 loop is CASSLLRDSAGIYGYTF. The DNA for the CDR3 is TGTGCCAGCAGTTTACTGAGGGACTCCGCGGGGATATATGGCTACACCTTC.

CDR3 amino acids: CASSRRDSELFF. The CDR3 bases are TGTGCCAGTAGTAGACGGGACAGCGAGCTGTTTTTT. V gene TRBV19 combines with J gene TRBJ2-2; 7 positions match TRBD1. Germline V lookup: CDR1 LNHDA, CDR2 SQIVND (reference sequence). The CDR3 consists of 12 residues. V shed 4 bases, J shed 11 bases, and the junction held 4 bases outside the gene matches.

The chain combines TRBV28 with TRBJ2-7, with TRBD2 matching over 7 bases. Germline loops: CDR1 MDHEN, CDR2 SYDVKM. V lost 6 bases and J lost 5; bases outside the gene matches: 19. The CDR3 has 17 amino acids. DNA of the CDR3: TGTGCCAGCAGAAACCACGATGAGCGGGAATCCCACCACGAGCAGTACTTC. Its translation: CASRNHDERESHHEQYF.